The source of this TCR beta chain is a study of shared clonotypes between healthy human individuals (dated by TCRdb to about 2020). Context from the whole study: A couple of women and three men aged 18 to 49 years were included in the cohort. To estimate repertoire size and how much clonotypes are shared between individuals, the study performed deep sequencing of blood TCR repertoires from a few healthy adults. To increase sequencing depth and limit assay-specific biases, different laboratories used diverse techniques to prepare libraries and sequence TCR repertoires. Each donor's leukapheresis produced roughly between about 0.8 and 8.9 billion PBMCs.

Results the study describes overall, beyond this receptor: Pairwise subsampling indicated that sequencing depth was expected to affect the degree of clonotype sharing among donors. Sampling was restricted to blood, and TCR repertoires in tissue are likely to differ from TCR repertoires in blood. The small number of donors limited the genetic and exposure-history diversity represented.

Ten or more counts support this clone. What antigen it recognizes has not been identified. No quality values exist for individual bases; no much larger clone is one base distant. Donors were healthy HIV-negative adults with no recently reported acute infections or vaccinations. Every donor was a Caucasian adult living in Nashville, Tennessee, USA. For unsorted samples, roughly 91 million PBMCs were counted, and genomic DNA was extracted using the QIAamp DNA Blood Mini kit. After blood collection by leukapheresis, PBMCs were isolated using Ficoll-Histopaque density gradient centrifugation and then cryopreserved in the vapor phase of liquid nitrogen. From the germline V gene (reference sequence), CDR1 is MNHNY and CDR2 is SVGAGI. The V end loses 2 bases and the J end loses 12 bases, and a stretch of 11 bases separates them. Spanning cysteine to phenylalanine, the CDR3 consists of 13 amino acids. The read is trimmed to its CDR3 DNA, 39 bases read in frame from base 1.

TCR CDR3 regions were amplified from genomic DNA by multiplex PCR using the deep immunoSEQ assay. Extracted genomic DNA from each cell subset was distributed evenly across all wells of several immunoSEQ 96-well plates, and each plate was treated as a replicate. Each replicate PCR for unsorted PBMC received about 0.3 ug genomic DNA, equal to 30,000 to 35,000 T cell genomes. Ten immunoSEQ deep assay plates were used to sequence unsorted PBMC genomic DNA. Purified libraries were measured with a Qubit 3.0 fluorometer, size-checked on a Bioanalyzer 2100, and measured again with the KAPA Library Quantification kit. Every immunoSEQ 96-well plate was sequenced on a separate single-read 150-cycle Illumina NextSeq 550 flow cell. The authors' pipeline ran thus. Because only junctional sequences without quality scores were contained in the immunoSEQ output, filtering matching that applied to full-length reads could not be performed. Sequences were annotated with PyIR, a Python wrapper for IgBLAST v1.9, using IMGT germline references to assign V/J genes and CDR3. Any read was removed if the V/J assignment was weak (E-value above 1e-6), the CDR3 was missing, or the read contained stop codons, out-of-frame junctions, or ambiguous translated residues. V3J clonotypes were defined as sequences sharing the same inferred V gene, J gene, and CDR3 amino acid sequence. The percentage overlap between two repertoires was calculated by dividing the number of shared unique clonotypes by the size of the smaller repertoire. Richness of each repertoire was evaluated using RTK rarefaction, the Chao1 estimator, and Recon v2.1 estimates of unobserved clonotypes. In its TCRdb copy, this immuneACCESS table keeps in-frame sequences only and misses some clones. Where compared with another copy, unresolved V genes explain less than half of these, and the others have no known cause. The DNA gave D and trimming, while V, J and clone size come from that table. In all, the sample holds about 470,000 clones, and 79% of those were seen once. The top ten hold over 10% of the sample.

This receptor was identified in a woman in her thirties or forties in good health. Some clones in this sample may be carry-over from other donors' samples. Sequenced sample: PBMCs. Recombination joined TRBV6-6 with TRBJ1-6, with the D gene too uncertain to name. For the CDR3, the sequence is CASSYTDRGPLHF. The nucleotide sequence is TGTGCCAGCAGTTACACTGACCGTGGACCCCTCCACTTT.